This T cell receptor beta chain emerged from a study of CD8+ T cells in alopecia areata. Study-wide context: Tofacitinib lasted 6 to 18 months, then 6 months off drug. Study-level results: Mice gave a clearer picture of TCR sharing than patients did, possibly for HLA-related reasons. When scalp samples are sequenced, resident alphabeta T cells of normal skin are also captured. Compared with normal scalp, lesional scalp had higher clonality and more expanded CD8+ clones.

For this clone: Its antigen is unknown.

Sequencing templates came from extracted RNA that was reverse transcribed into cDNA. Assay: immunoSEQ multiplex PCR; the TCRdb copy retains only in-frame clones and omits some. The table records 170,000 or so clones, roughly 59% of them present only once. The CDR3 extends over 17 amino acids. V shed 6 bases and J shed 0 bases, with 22 bases lying between them. Germline loops: CDR1 SGHRS, CDR2 YFSETQ. The sequenced sample was CD4+ T cells sorted from blood, obtained at week 0. The chain carries TRBV5-1 and TRBJ2-7; either TRBD1 or TRBD2 may fit D (5 bases each). The source is a human donor with alopecia areata. CDR3 sequence reads: CASTDDGKGRSSYEQYF. In nucleotides, the CDR3 is TGCGCCAGCACGGATGACGGGAAGGGACGGAGCTCCTACGAGCAGTACTTC.